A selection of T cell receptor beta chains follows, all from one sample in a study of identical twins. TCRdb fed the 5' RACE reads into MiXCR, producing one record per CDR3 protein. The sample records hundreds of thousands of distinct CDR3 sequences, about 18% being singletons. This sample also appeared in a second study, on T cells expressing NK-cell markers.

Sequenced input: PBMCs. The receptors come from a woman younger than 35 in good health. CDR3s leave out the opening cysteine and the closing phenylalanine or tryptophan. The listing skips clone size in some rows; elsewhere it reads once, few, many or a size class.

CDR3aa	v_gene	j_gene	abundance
SASRTSGRGDEQF	TRBV20-1	TRBJ2-1	NA
SAKPGALDEQF	TRBV20-1	TRBJ2-1	few
ASRKSQGEDTQY	TRBV3-1	TRBJ2-3	once
ASSPGRGGGYT	TRBV7-9	TRBJ1-2	few
ASSADSNNEQF	TRBV7-9	TRBJ2-1	NA
ASSPMDAISSYEQY	TRBV12-3/TRBV12-4	TRBJ2-7	NA
ASRGVRYGYT	TRBV4-3	TRBJ1-2	NA
AWSPAREQY	TRBV30	TRBJ2-7	NA
ASSPPVRGGQDTQY	TRBV7-9	TRBJ2-3	NA
ASSRLAVGEQY	TRBV5-1	TRBJ2-7	NA